Listed here are 20 T cell receptor beta chains from one sample, sequenced in a study. MiXCR, applied by TCRdb to the 5' RACE reads, yields one record per CDR3 protein. The data hold tens of thousands of distinct CDR3 sequences, with 15% to 20% observed a single time. Source material: naive CD4+ T cells sorted from blood. The sample's subset: naive CD4+ T cells, CD4+CD45RA+CD25-. Every receptor here comes from a female donor with breast cancer.

This clonotype was counted a few times. This sequence may be a read error, since a much larger clone differs from it by one base. V is TRBV20-1 and J is TRBJ1-2; 9 nucleotides agree with TRBD1. Germline V CDR1 and CDR2: DFQATT, SNEGSKA (reference sequence). CDR3 length: 15 residues. The CDR3 coding sequence is TGCGGTGCGGCCGGGACAGGGAAGACGTACTATGGCTACACCTTC. Protein: CGAAGTGKTYYGYTF.

The V gene is TRBV27, the J gene TRBJ1-2; no firm D call. The CDR3 totals 13 residues. The V gene's germline CDR1 is MNHEY and CDR2 SMNVEV (reference sequence). The V gene lost 5 bases and the J gene lost 4 bases, with 11 bases spanning the gap. The CDR3 DNA sequence: TGTGCCAGCAGTCCACACCCACTCTATGGCTACACCTTC. Translated, it gives CASSPHPLYGYTF.

Only a few counts were recorded for this clonotype. V is TRBV4-1 and J is TRBJ2-1; TRBD2 matches at 10 bases. This CDR3 region has 18 residues. Germline V gene lookup returns CDR1 MGHRA and CDR2 YSYEKL. With V trimmed by 4 bases and J by 0 bases, 9 bases remained unmatched. CDR3 amino acids: CASSPYDSGRPSYNEQFF. CDR3 sequence (DNA): TGCGCCAGCAGCCCTTACGATAGCGGGAGGCCCTCCTACAATGAGCAGTTCTTC.

The chain has TRBV5-1 and TRBJ2-1, with 9 bases fitting TRBD2. Per germline, CDR1 SGHRS and CDR2 YFSETQ. V shed 4 bases and J 8 bases; nucleotides not matched to a gene: 13. This CDR3 has 16 residues. This chain's CDR3 is CASSVLAGEKSYEQFF. CDR3 nucleotide sequence: TGCGCCAGCAGCGTATTAGCGGGAGAAAAGTCGTATGAGCAGTTCTTC. The whole variable domain, filled in from reference TRBV5-1 and TRBJ2-1, reads KAGVTQTPRYLIKTRGQQVTLSCSPISGHRSVSWYQQTPGQGLQFLFEYFSETQRNKGNFPGRFSGRQFSNSRSEMNVSTLELGDSALYLCASSVLAGEKSYEQFFGPGTRLTVL.

This clonotype is a singleton in its sample. Germline and junction disagree at one end, which may indicate a read error. The rearrangement uses TRBV20-1 and TRBJ1-1; D call uncertain. The CDR3 runs 13 residues. Germline loops: CDR1 DFQATT, CDR2 SNEGSKA (reference sequence). CDR3 nucleotide sequence: TGCAGTGCCAAACGCATCGTGAACACTGAAGCTTGCTTT. This encodes CSAKRIVNTEACF.

This clonotype has just a few counts. V is TRBV6-2 or TRBV6-3 and J is TRBJ2-7; no definite D call. The germline V and J ends were trimmed by 5 bases and 3 bases, with 8 bases remaining between them. CDR1 and CDR2 from the germline V gene are MNHEY and SVGEGT. This CDR3 contains 12 residues. In DNA form, the CDR3 reads TGTGCCAGCAGTCGCGACCGCTACGAGCAGTACTTC. Its protein product is CASSRDRYEQYF.

This clonotype was recorded a few times. V is TRBV28 and J is TRBJ1-1; D is unresolved. Trimming cost V 3 bases and J 7 bases, with 12 bases left between them. From germline, CDR1 is MDHEN and CDR2 SYDVKM. The CDR3 loop spans 13 amino acids. The CDR3: CASSLFSLGEAFF. CDR3 sequence (DNA): TGTGCCAGCAGTTTGTTTTCGTTAGGTGAAGCTTTCTTT.

This clonotype was observed many times. The chain combines TRBV5-4 with TRBJ2-1; TRBD2 matches at 7 bases. Germline CDR1 is SGHNT and CDR2 is YYREEE (reference sequence). CDR3 length: 14 residues. The V gene end was trimmed by 4 bases and the J gene end by 8 bases; junction bases not matched to a gene: 9. CDR3 protein: CASSPRGSRDEQFF. CDR3 DNA sequence: TGTGCCAGCAGCCCACGCGGGAGTCGGGATGAGCAGTTCTTC.

This clonotype was seen a handful of times. V and J are TRBV7-6 and TRBJ1-3; D gene uncertain. The germline gives CDR1 SGHVS, CDR2 FNYEAQ. V gave up 0 bases and J gave up 3 bases, with 12 bases separating them. This CDR3 comprises 16 residues. The CDR3 coding sequence is TGTGCCAGCAGCTTAGCTGGGTTCGCAAGTGGAAACACCATATATTTT. Protein: CASSLAGFASGNTIYF.

Here the CDR3 DNA reads TGTGCCAGCAGCTCGGCGTTGACTAGCGGGAGGGCAGTTACGCAGTATTTT. This sequence encodes CASSSALTSGRAVTQYF. The chain couples TRBV7-9 to TRBJ2-3; 14 bases are shared with TRBD2. The CDR3 runs 17 residues. Germline assignment: CDR1 SEHNR and CDR2 FQNEAQ (reference sequence). With 4 bases clipped from V and 8 bases from J, the junction kept 11 bases outside the gene matches.

The chain combines TRBV19 with TRBJ2-7; 7 positions match TRBD1. Trimming at V came to 7 bases and at J to 2 bases, leaving 8 bases not matched to a gene. CDR3 length: 14 amino acids. The germline gives CDR1 LNHDA, CDR2 SQIVND (reference sequence). For the CDR3, the DNA is TGTGCCAGTAAGTCGGACAGGTCAACCTACGAGCAGTACTTC. Encoded protein: CASKSDRSTYEQYF.

This clonotype was seen many times. The chain couples TRBV7-3 to TRBJ2-1, with D possibly TRBD1 on 5 matching bases. V was shortened by 2 bases and J by 7 bases, with 9 bases between the two germline ends. Germline CDR1 reads SGHTA; CDR2 reads FQGTGA. The CDR3 covers 13 residues. The CDR3 bases are TGTGCCAGCAGCTTAGGCCAGGGAAATGAGCAGTTCTTC. This sequence encodes CASSLGQGNEQFF.

The chain couples TRBV6-6 to TRBJ1-1; D unclear. V was clipped by 6 bases and J by 0 bases, with 8 bases between them. Germline assignment: CDR1 MNHNY and CDR2 SVGAGI (reference sequence). The CDR3 length is 13 residues. The CDR3: CASRGGMNTEAFF. CDR3 bases: TGTGCCAGCAGGGGTGGAATGAACACTGAAGCTTTCTTT.

The table lists this clonotype with many counts. The gene calls are TRBV20-1 and TRBJ2-2; D gene uncertain. The CDR3 is made up of 16 amino acids. Germline loops: CDR1 DFQATT, CDR2 SNEGSKA (reference sequence). V lost 2 bases and J lost 1, with 14 bases in between. The CDR3 nucleotides read TGCAGTGCTAGACTCCCCTTAGCTGAGAACACCGGGGAGCTGTTTTTT. This translates into CSARLPLAENTGELFF.

To note about this clonotype: A much more abundant neighbour one base away suggests this may be a read error. The chain employs TRBV7-3 and TRBJ2-7; possibly TRBD1 for D (5 bases). Germline CDR1 reads SGHTA; CDR2 reads FQGTGA. This CDR3 contains 13 residues. The CDR3: CASSPVQGSEQCF. CDR3 nucleotide sequence: TGTGCCAGCAGCCCCGTCCAGGGCTCCGAGCAGTGCTTC.

This clonotype was observed a few times. DNA of the CDR3: TGTGCCAGCAGACCCCAGGGGCCGAACACTGAAGCTTTCTTT. Amino acid sequence: CASRPQGPNTEAFF. The chain recombines TRBV6-5 with TRBJ1-1; possible D gene TRBD1, 6 bases. The CDR3 has 14 amino acids. Germline V gene sequence: CDR1 MNHEY, CDR2 SVGAGI. V shed 6 bases and J shed 1 base, with 12 bases lying between them.

For this clonotype: Germline and junction disagree at one end, which may indicate a read error. The chain employs TRBV7-7 and TRBJ2-2; D ambiguous. In germline, CDR1 is SSHAT, CDR2 FNYEAQ (reference sequence). There are 15 residues in the CDR3. In DNA form, the CDR3 reads TGTGCTAGCAGTAAATCTGGGTTTGGCACCGGGGAGCTGTTTTTT. Encoded protein: CASSKSGFGTGELFF.

In this sample, this clonotype turned up many times. The chain recombines TRBV6-1 with TRBJ1-5; 7 positions agree with TRBD1. Per germline, CDR1 MNHNS and CDR2 SASEGT. V shed 5 bases, J shed 5 bases, and the junction held 6 bases outside the gene matches. The CDR3 spans 14 residues. DNA for the CDR3: TGTGCCAGCAGTAAAACAGGGGATTATCAGCCCCAGCATTTT. The encoded protein is CASSKTGDYQPQHF.

This clonotype has at least ten counts. The rearrangement links TRBV6-5 to TRBJ1-6; D is ambiguous. Germline-derived CDR1 and CDR2 are MNHEY and SVGAGI. The CDR3 totals 12 residues. Trimming removed 5 bases at V and 7 bases at J, with 6 bases between. In nucleotides, the CDR3 is TGTGCCAGCAGTGTTGTAAATTCACCCCTCCACTTT. Translation: CASSVVNSPLHF.

This clonotype came up many times. V and J are TRBV12-3 or TRBV12-4 and TRBJ2-1, with TRBD2 matching over 9 bases. CDR3 length: 12 amino acids. Losses at the gene ends were 5 bases for V and 8 bases for J; bases not matched to a gene: 1. For the CDR3, the DNA is TGTGCCAGCAGTCGACTAGCGGATGAGCAGTTCTTC. It specifies CASSRLADEQFF.